The 20 T cell receptor beta chains in this list originate from one sample, sequenced in a study of CD8 T cells in Susac syndrome (dated by TCRdb to between 2018 and 2021). The library was built by means of the immunoSEQ multiplex PCR assay. RNA was extracted with the RNeasy kit and about 0.5 to 1 ug was reverse transcribed using random hexamers. The public reads were reanalyzed by TCRdb: fastp trimming at Q25, MiXCR alignment, in-frame beta chains only. One record per CDR3 amino acid sequence lists the most common genes and DNA. For this sample the table gives tens of thousands of distinct CDR3 sequences, of which approximately 93% were detected only once. The biggest ten clones account for less than 0.6% of the sample. The sequenced sample consisted of CD8+ T cells from PBMCs. These receptors originate from a human donor with Susac syndrome.

The rearrangement uses TRBV6-5 and TRBJ2-3, with no clear D. V lost 2 bases to trimming and J lost 1 base, with 7 bases between them. The CDR3 is 14 residues long. CDR1 is MNHEY, CDR2 SVGAGI, per germline. CDR3 in amino acids: CASSYVTGTDTQYF. CDR3 sequence (DNA): TGTGCCAGCAGTTACGTAACAGGCACAGATACGCAGTATTTT.

This sequence joins TRBV7-2 and TRBJ2-3; TRBD2 aligns across 11 bases. The length of the CDR3 is 17 residues. The ends lost 2 bases at V and 2 bases at J; junction bases unmatched: 6. In germline, CDR1 is SGHTA, CDR2 FQGNSA. CDR3 region: CASSLLTSGIYTDTQYF. The CDR3 coding sequence is TGTGCCAGCAGCTTATTGACTAGCGGGATCTACACAGATACGCAGTATTTT. The complete variable domain, with remaining parts taken from reference TRBV7-2 and TRBJ2-3, reads GAGVSQSPSNKVTEKGKDVELRCDPISGHTALYWYRQSLGQGLEFLIYFQGNSAPDKSGLPSDRFSAERTGGSVSTLTIQRTQQEDSAVYLCASSLLTSGIYTDTQYFGPGTRLTVL.

This chain links TRBV7-9 with TRBJ2-7, with TRBD1 matching over 8 bases. Germline lookup yields CDR1 SEHNR and CDR2 FQNEAQ (reference sequence). J was trimmed by 0 bases and V by 3 bases; bases with no gene match: 7. The CDR3 runs 16 residues. CDR3 coding DNA: TGTGCCAGCAGCTTGTCAGGGGGCGAAAGCTCCTACGAGCAGTACTTC. This translates into CASSLSGGESSYEQYF.

The V call is TRBV4-2, the J call TRBJ2-1, with 8 positions matching TRBD2. Germline-derived CDR1 and CDR2 are LGHNA and YNFKEQ. The CDR3 extends over 16 amino acids. The trim removed 1 base at V and 9 bases at J, leaving 11 bases unmatched. The CDR3 DNA sequence: TGTGCCAGCAGCCAAGGAATAGCGGGATATCATACTGAGCAGTTCTTC. The encoded protein is CASSQGIAGYHTEQFF.

This chain joins TRBV3-1 and TRBJ2-7; D ambiguous. V dropped 4 bases and J dropped 3 bases, with 16 bases sitting between them. The germline V gene encodes CDR1 LGHDT and CDR2 YNNKEL (reference sequence). CDR3 length: 15 residues. CDR3 DNA: TGTGCCAGCAGCCCCGGCCCCCCAAGGGACTACGAGCAGTACTTC. This encodes CASSPGPPRDYEQYF.

The chain has TRBV5-4 and TRBJ1-2, with a weak D call TRBD1 (5 bases). The CDR3 consists of 16 residues. Per germline, CDR1 SGHNT and CDR2 YYREEE (reference sequence). Deletions cut 3 bases from V and 4 bases from J, with 19 bases between. Here the CDR3 DNA reads TGTGCCAGCAGCTCGGGGGGTCCTCGCCCTGCCTATGGCTACACCTTC. As protein: CASSSGGPRPAYGYTF.

This clonotype is a singleton in its sample. The chain couples TRBV9 to TRBJ2-7; D remains ambiguous. Trimming took off 0 bases at V and 5 bases at J, with 12 bases between the two ends. CDR1 is SGDLS, CDR2 YYNGEE, per germline. The CDR3 totals 14 residues. In nucleotides, the CDR3 is TGTGCCAGCAGCGTAGAGTCTAGGTTCCACGAGCAGTACTTC. Protein: CASSVESRFHEQYF.

DNA for the CDR3: TGCAGTGCGGGGACAGGGGTCTCTTACGAGCAGTACTTC. Protein sequence: CSAGTGVSYEQYF. V and J are TRBV20-1 and TRBJ2-7; 10 bases line up with TRBD1. This CDR3 comprises 13 residues. The V gene end was trimmed by 6 bases and the J gene end by 4 bases; junction bases not matched to a gene: 6. Germline V gives CDR1 DFQATT, CDR2 SNEGSKA (reference sequence).

The chain employs TRBV19 and TRBJ1-2; no clear D gene. This CDR3 comprises 13 residues. Trimming cost V 5 bases and J 1 base, with 8 bases left between them. Germline lookup yields CDR1 LNHDA and CDR2 SQIVND (reference sequence). CDR3: CASSEQINYGYTF. CDR3 nucleotide sequence: TGTGCCAGTAGTGAACAGATTAACTATGGCTACACCTTC.

The chain uses TRBV4-2 and TRBJ2-1, with 9 bases matching TRBD2. Germline CDR1 LGHNA, CDR2 YNFKEQ. The V gene end was trimmed by 0 bases and the J gene end by 1 base; junction bases not matched to a gene: 4. This CDR3 comprises 17 residues. CDR3 region: CASSQDLTSGSYNEQFF. The CDR3 nucleotides are TGTGCCAGCAGCCAAGATCTAACTAGCGGGTCCTACAATGAGCAGTTCTTC.

This chain connects TRBV2 to TRBJ2-7; D is perhaps TRBD1 or TRBD2 (8 bases each). This CDR3 comprises 15 residues. In germline, CDR1 is SNHLY, CDR2 FYNNEI. V was trimmed by 5 bases and J by 3 bases, leaving 17 bases between them. The CDR3 sequence: CASSSSGGQDYEQYF. The DNA of the CDR3 is TGTGCCAGCAGTTCGAGCGGGGGACAGGACTACGAGCAGTACTTC.

This clonotype was detected a few times. The V gene is TRBV14, the J gene TRBJ2-7, with D perhaps matching TRBD1 (6 bases). The germline V gene encodes CDR1 SGHDN and CDR2 FVKESK. V gave up 4 bases and J gave up 4 bases, with 20 bases separating them. The CDR3 covers 16 residues. The CDR3 nucleotides read TGTGCCAGCAGCCGTCTTATCTCGGACAGCTTGTACGAGCAGTACTTC. Translating gives CASSRLISDSLYEQYF.

To note about this clonotype: The germline gene is not matched at one end of the junction; a read error may be the cause. This rearrangement joins TRBV23-1 to TRBJ2-1; D might be TRBD2 (5 bases). TRBV23-1 is recorded as an ORF, its role being uncertain. The CDR3 has 15 amino acids. The CDR3 coding sequence is TGCCCCAGCAGTCAATCTCGGGAACACTACAATGAGCAGTTCTTC. Translated: CPSSQSREHYNEQFF.

This chain links TRBV6-4 with TRBJ2-3; D tentatively reads TRBD1 or TRBD2 (5 bases each). CDR3 length: 14 amino acids. Germline V CDR1 and CDR2: MRHNA, SNTAGT. V dropped 10 bases and J dropped 10 bases, with 24 bases sitting between them. DNA for the CDR3: TGTGCCAAACTCGGGACGGGTGCTCGGGGAGCGCAGTATTTT. Amino acid sequence: CAKLGTGARGAQYF.

This chain uses TRBV28 with TRBJ2-7; TRBD1 is a possible D gene (5 bases). The CDR3 is 15 residues long. The V and J ends lost 0 bases and 4 bases respectively, with 13 bases between them. The V gene's germline CDR1 is MDHEN and CDR2 SYDVKM. The CDR3 loop is CASSLWFGQAYEQYF. The CDR3 nucleotides are TGTGCCAGCAGTTTATGGTTCGGACAAGCGTACGAGCAGTACTTC.

The V gene is TRBV6-5, the J gene TRBJ1-5; D might be TRBD1 (6 bases). Germline values: CDR1 MNHEY, CDR2 SVGAGI. The CDR3 sequence is 15 residues long. V lost 0 bases to trimming and J lost 6 bases, with 12 bases between them. Here the CDR3 reads CASSYSSGEGQPQHF. For the CDR3, the DNA is TGTGCCAGCAGTTACTCTTCAGGGGAGGGTCAGCCCCAGCATTTT.

The CDR3 region has the DNA TGTGCCAGCAGCCACCCACAGGTGGGGAACTATGGCTACACCTTC. This codes for CASSHPQVGNYGYTF. The chain links TRBV6-5 to TRBJ1-2; D possibly corresponds to TRBD1 (5 bases). This CDR3 contains 15 residues. Looked up from germline, CDR1 is MNHEY and CDR2 is SVGAGI. V lost 6 bases and J lost 2, with 16 bases in between.

The chain links TRBV7-6 to TRBJ2-2; TRBD1 or TRBD2 may be the D gene (5 bases each). Germline V gene sequence: CDR1 SGHVS, CDR2 FNYEAQ. This CDR3 has 16 amino acids. The germline V and J ends were trimmed by 5 bases and 4 bases, with 17 bases remaining between them. The DNA for the CDR3 is TGTGCCAGCAGCCCCTGGGACGTAGGTACCACCGGGGAGCTGTTTTTT. Residues: CASSPWDVGTTGELFF.

The rearrangement joins TRBV15 to TRBJ2-3; TRBD2 aligns across 7 bases. Trimming at V came to 1 base and at J to 3 bases, leaving 10 bases not matched to a gene. Germline values: CDR1 LNHNV, CDR2 YYDKDF (reference sequence). The CDR3 contains 17 residues. CDR3 sequence (DNA): TGTGCCACCAGCAGAGTTGTGTTGGCGGGAGTTACAGATACGCAGTATTTT. Translating gives CATSRVVLAGVTDTQYF.

This clonotype has only one observation. The J gene is TRBJ2-7, the V gene TRBV4-2; maybe TRBD1 (5 bases). The CDR3 consists of 15 residues. V was clipped by 1 base and J by 4 bases, with 14 bases between them. Germline CDR1 LGHNA, CDR2 YNFKEQ. In DNA form, the CDR3 reads TGTGCCAGCAGCCAAGGGGGCAGCAGGGTATACGAGCAGTACTTC. Amino acid sequence: CASSQGGSRVYEQYF.